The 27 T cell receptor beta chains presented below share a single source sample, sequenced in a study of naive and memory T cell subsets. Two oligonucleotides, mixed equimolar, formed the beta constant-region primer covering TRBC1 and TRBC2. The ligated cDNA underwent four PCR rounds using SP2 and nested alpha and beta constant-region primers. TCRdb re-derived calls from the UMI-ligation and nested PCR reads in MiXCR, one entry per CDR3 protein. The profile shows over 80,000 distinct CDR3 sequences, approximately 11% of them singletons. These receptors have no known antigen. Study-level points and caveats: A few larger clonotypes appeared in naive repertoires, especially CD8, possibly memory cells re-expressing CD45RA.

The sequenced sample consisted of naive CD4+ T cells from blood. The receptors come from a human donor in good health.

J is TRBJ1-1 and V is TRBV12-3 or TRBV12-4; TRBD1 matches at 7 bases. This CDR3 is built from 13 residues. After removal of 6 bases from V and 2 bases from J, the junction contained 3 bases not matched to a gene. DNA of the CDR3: TGTGCCAGCAGGGGGACAGCTAACACTGAAGCTTTCTTT. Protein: CASRGTANTEAFF.

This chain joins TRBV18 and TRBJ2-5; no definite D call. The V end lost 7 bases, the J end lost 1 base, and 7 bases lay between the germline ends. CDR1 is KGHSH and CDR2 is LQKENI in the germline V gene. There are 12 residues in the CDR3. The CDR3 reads CASYNSQETQYF. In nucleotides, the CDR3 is TGTGCCAGCTATAACTCCCAAGAGACCCAGTACTTC.

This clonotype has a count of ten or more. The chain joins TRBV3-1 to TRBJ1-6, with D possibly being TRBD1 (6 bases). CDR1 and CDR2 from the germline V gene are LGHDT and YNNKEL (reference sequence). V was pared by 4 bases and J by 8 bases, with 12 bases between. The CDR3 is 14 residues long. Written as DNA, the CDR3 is TGTGCCAGCAGCCTCCGGGACACCCATTCACCCCTCCACTTT. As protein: CASSLRDTHSPLHF.

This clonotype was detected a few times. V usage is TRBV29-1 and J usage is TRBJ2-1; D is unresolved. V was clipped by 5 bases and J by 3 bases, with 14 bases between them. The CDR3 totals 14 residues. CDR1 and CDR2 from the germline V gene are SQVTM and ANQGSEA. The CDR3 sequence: CSVFPWTGYNEQFF. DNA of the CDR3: TGCAGCGTTTTTCCTTGGACGGGCTACAATGAGCAGTTCTTC.

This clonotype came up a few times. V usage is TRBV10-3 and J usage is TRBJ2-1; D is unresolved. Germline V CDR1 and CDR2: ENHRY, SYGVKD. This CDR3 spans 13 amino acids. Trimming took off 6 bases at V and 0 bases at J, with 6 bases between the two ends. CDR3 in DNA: TGTGCCATCAGCGCGAGCTCCTACAATGAGCAGTTCTTC. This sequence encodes CAISASSYNEQFF.

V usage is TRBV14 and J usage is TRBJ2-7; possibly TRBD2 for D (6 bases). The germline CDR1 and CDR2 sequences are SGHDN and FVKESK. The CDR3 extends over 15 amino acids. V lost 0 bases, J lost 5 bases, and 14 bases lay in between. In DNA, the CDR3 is TGTGCCAGCAGCCAAGATTGGAGGGCTAACCACGAGCAGTACTTC. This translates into CASSQDWRANHEQYF.

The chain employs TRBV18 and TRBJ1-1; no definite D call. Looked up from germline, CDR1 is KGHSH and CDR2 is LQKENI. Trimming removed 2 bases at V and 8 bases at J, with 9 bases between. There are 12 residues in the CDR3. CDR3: CASSPSKKEAFF. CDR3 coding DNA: TGTGCCAGCTCACCATCGAAGAAGGAAGCTTTCTTT.

The CDR3 spells CASSAESGSFHNEQFF. The CDR3 DNA reads TGTGCCAGCAGTGCTGAGAGCGGGAGTTTCCACAATGAGCAGTTCTTC. This sequence joins TRBV7-2 and TRBJ2-1; 8 bases agree with TRBD2. J gave up 5 bases and V 6 bases, and 12 bases lay outside the gene matches. In germline, CDR1 is SGHTA, CDR2 FQGNSA. The CDR3 is made up of 16 amino acids.

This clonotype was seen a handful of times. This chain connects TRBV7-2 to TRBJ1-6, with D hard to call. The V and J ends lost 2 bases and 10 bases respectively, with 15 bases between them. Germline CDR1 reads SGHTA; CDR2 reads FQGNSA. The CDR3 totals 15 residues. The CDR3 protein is CASSLLSWSVSPLHF. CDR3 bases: TGTGCCAGCAGCTTACTCTCGTGGTCGGTGTCACCCCTCCACTTT.

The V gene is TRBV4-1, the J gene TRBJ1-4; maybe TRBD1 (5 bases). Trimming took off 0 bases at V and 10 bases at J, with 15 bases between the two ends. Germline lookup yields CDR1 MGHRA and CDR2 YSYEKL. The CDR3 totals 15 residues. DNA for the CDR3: TGCGCCAGCAGCCAAGATCTCCAGGGAAGGGTAAAACTGTTTTTT. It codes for CASSQDLQGRVKLFF.

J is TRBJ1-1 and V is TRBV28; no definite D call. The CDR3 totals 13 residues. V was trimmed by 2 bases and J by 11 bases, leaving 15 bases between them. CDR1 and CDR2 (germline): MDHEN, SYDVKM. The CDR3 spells CASSLANGLSAFF. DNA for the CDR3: TGTGCCAGCAGTTTAGCCAATGGCCTGAGTGCTTTCTTT.

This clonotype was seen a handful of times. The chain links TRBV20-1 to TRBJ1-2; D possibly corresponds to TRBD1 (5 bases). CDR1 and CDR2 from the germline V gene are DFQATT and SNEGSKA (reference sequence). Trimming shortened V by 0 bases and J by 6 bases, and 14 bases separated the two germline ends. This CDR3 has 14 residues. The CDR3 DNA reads TGCAGTGCTAGAGATCTGGAGGGGACGCATGGCTACACCTTC. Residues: CSARDLEGTHGYTF.

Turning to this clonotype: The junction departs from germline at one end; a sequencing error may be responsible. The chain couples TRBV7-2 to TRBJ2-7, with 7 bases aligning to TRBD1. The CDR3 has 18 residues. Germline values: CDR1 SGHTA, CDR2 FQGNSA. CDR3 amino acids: CASSRQGMVLSADYGQYF. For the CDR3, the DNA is TGTGCCAGCAGTCGACAGGGAATGGTCCTTTCCGCCGACTACGGGCAGTACTTC.

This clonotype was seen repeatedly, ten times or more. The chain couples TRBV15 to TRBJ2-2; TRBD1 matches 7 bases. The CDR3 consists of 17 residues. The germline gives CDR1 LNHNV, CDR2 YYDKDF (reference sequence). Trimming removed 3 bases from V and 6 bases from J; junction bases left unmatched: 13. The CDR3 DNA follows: TGTGCCACCAGCAGGGAGTTCCGGGACAGTGGGCCCGGGGAGCTGTTTTTT. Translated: CATSREFRDSGPGELFF.

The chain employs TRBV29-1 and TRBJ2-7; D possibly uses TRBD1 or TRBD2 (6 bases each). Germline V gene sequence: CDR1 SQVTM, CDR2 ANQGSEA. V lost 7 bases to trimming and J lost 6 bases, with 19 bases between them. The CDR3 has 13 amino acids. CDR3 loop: CSANKGGSGEQYF. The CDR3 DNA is TGCAGCGCCAACAAAGGGGGGTCGGGCGAGCAGTACTTC.

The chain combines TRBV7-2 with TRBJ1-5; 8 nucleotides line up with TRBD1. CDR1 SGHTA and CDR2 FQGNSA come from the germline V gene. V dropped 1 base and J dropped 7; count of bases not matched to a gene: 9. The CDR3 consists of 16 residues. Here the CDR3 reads CASSLGPDRGRQPQHF. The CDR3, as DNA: TGTGCCAGCAGCTTAGGGCCAGACAGGGGTCGGCAGCCCCAGCATTTT.

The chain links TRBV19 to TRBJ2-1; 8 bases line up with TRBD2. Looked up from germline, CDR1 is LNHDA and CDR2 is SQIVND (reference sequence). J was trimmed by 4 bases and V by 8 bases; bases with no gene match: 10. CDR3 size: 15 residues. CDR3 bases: TGTGCCAGTGCCGCGGGCGGGGGGCTATACAATGAGCAGTTCTTC. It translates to CASAAGGGLYNEQFF.

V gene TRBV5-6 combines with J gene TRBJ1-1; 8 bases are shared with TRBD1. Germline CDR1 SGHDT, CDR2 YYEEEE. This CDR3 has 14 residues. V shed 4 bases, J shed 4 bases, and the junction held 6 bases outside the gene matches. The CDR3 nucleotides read TGTGCCAGCAGCGGCAGGGGGCGGGGCACTGAAGCTTTCTTT. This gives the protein CASSGRGRGTEAFF.

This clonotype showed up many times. For the CDR3, the DNA is TGTGCCAGCTCACCAGGGGGAATCACAGATACGCAGTATTTT. Translated: CASSPGGITDTQYF. This chain joins TRBV18 and TRBJ2-3; D is perhaps TRBD1 or TRBD2 (5 bases each). CDR1 and CDR2 from the germline V gene are KGHSH and LQKENI. There are 14 residues in the CDR3. V lost 2 bases, J lost 2 bases, and 8 bases lay in between.

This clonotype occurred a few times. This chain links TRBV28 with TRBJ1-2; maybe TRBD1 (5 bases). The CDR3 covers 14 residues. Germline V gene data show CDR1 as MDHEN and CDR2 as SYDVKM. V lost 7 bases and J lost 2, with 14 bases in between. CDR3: CASTVGGANYGYTF. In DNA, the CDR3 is TGTGCCAGCACCGTGGGGGGAGCGAACTATGGCTACACCTTC.

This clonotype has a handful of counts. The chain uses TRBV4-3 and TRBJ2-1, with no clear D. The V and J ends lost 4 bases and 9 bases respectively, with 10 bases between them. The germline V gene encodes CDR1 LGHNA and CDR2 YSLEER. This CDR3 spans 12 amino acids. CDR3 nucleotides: TGCGCCAGCAGCCCACCTTTGGGTGAGCAGTTCTTC. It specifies CASSPPLGEQFF.

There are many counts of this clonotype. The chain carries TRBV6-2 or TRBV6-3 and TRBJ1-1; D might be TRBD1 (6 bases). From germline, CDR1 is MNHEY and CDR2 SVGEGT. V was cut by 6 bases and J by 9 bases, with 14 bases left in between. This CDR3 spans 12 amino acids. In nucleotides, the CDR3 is TGTGCCAGCAGCACGGACAGCGGCCAAGCTTTCTTT. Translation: CASSTDSGQAFF.

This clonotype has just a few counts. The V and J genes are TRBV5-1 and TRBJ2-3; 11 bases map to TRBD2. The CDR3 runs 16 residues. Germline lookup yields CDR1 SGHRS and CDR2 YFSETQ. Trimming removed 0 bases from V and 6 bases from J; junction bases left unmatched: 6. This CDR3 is CASSLAPSSGGDTQYF. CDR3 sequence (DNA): TGCGCCAGCAGCTTGGCCCCCTCTAGCGGGGGGGATACGCAGTATTTT.

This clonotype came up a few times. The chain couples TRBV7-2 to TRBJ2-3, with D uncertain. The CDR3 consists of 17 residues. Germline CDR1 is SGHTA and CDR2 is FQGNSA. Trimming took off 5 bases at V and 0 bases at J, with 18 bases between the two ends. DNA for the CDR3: TGTGCCAGCAGCCAGAGACCGGCGGCACCTAGCACAGATACGCAGTATTTT. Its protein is CASSQRPAAPSTDTQYF.

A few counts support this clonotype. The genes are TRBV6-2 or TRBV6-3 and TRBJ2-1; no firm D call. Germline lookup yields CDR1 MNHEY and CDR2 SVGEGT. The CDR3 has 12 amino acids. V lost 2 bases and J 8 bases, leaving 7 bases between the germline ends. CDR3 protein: CASSYPGDEQFF. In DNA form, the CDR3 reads TGTGCCAGCAGTTACCCTGGCGATGAGCAGTTCTTC.

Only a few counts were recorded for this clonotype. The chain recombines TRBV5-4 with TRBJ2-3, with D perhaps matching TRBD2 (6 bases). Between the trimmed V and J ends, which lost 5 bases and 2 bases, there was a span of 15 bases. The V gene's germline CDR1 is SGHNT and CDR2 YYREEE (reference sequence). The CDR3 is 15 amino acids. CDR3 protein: CASRNRRETTDTQYF. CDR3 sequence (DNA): TGTGCCAGCAGGAACCGGCGGGAAACCACAGATACGCAGTATTTT. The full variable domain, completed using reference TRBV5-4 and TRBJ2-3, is ETGVTQSPTHLIKTRGQQVTLRCSSQSGHNTVSWYQQALGQGPQFIFQYYREEENGRGNFPPRFSGLQFPNYSSELNVNALELDDSALYLCASRNRRETTDTQYFGPGTRLTVL.

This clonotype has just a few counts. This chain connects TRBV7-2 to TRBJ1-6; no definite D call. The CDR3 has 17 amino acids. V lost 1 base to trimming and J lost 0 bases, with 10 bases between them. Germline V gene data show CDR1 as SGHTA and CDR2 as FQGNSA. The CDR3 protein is CASSLVGASSYNSPLHF. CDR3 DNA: TGTGCCAGCAGCTTAGTGGGCGCGAGCTCCTATAATTCACCCCTCCACTTT. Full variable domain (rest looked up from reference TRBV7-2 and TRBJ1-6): GAGVSQSPSNKVTEKGKDVELRCDPISGHTALYWYRQSLGQGLEFLIYFQGNSAPDKSGLPSDRFSAERTGGSVSTLTIQRTQQEDSAVYLCASSLVGASSYNSPLHFGNGTRLTVT.